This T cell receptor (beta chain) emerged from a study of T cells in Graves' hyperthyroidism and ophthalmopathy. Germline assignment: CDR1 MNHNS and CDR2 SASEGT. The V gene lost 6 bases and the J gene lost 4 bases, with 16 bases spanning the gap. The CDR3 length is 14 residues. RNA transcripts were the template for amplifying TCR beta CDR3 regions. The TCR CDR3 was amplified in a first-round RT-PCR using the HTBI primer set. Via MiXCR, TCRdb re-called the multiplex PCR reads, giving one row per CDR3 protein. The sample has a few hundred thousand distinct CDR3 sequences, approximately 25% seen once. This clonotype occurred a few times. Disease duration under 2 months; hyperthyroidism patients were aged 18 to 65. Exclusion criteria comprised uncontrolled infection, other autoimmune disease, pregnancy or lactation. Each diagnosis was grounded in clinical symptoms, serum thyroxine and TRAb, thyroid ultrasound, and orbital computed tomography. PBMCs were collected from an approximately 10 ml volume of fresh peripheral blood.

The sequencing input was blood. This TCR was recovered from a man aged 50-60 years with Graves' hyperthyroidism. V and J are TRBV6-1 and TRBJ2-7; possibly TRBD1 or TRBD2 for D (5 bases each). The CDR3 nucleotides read TGTGCCAGCAGCCGGGACGGAGCATGGTACGAGCAGTACTTC. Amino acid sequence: CASSRDGAWYEQYF.